This T cell receptor (beta chain) was observed in a study of blood T cell repertoires in COVID-19. Study context: Samples of COVID-19 (acute and convalescent) were obtained from the United States, Italy and Spain. PBMCs, B-cell-depleted T cells, or T cells were the source of the cDNA or gDNA that made up the material.

Data came from immunoSEQ multiplex PCR; TCRdb stores just in-frame clones and leaves some out. Of tens of thousands of clones in the sample, roughly 90% were seen once. On this clone itself: Relative to the germline gene, one junction end is altered; a read error may explain this. Other DNA sequences in the same sample also yield this CDR3.

CDR1 and CDR2 (germline): SNHLY, FYNNEI. The CDR3 sequence is 15 residues long. What was sequenced was peripheral blood. The chain carries TRBV2 and TRBJ2-7; TRBD1 might be the D (6 bases). The receptor's source is a man aged 50 or older with active COVID-19. The CDR3 spells CASSEARDISYEQYF. Written as DNA, the CDR3 is TGTGCCAGCAGTGAAGCCCGGGACATCTCCTACGAGCAGTACTTT.